Below are 6 T cell receptor beta chains sequenced from a single sample in a study of blood T cell repertoires in COVID-19. Some clones are missing from TCRdb's copy, which holds only in-frame ones; the method was immunoSEQ multiplex PCR. The data hold fewer than 300,000 clones, with over 75% observed a single time. The sequenced material came from peripheral blood. The receptors stem from a human donor in a cohort sampled during active COVID-19.

V gene TRBV4-1 combines with J gene TRBJ1-1, with 8 bases identical to TRBD1. Germline CDR1 is MGHRA and CDR2 is YSYEKL. V gave up 2 bases and J gave up 4 bases; unmatched junction bases: 12. The CDR3 consists of 17 residues. The CDR3 is CASSQRTGPLMATEAFF. The CDR3 coding sequence is TGCGCCAGCAGCCAACGGACAGGGCCCCTAATGGCCACTGAAGCTTTCTTT.

The chain employs TRBV11-2 and TRBJ1-4, with TRBD1 matching 7 bases. Germline V gene data show CDR1 as SGHAT and CDR2 as FQNNGV. The J segment lost 1 base and the V segment lost 5 bases, leaving 16 bases of the junction unmatched. CDR3 size: 19 residues. CDR3 in amino acids: CASSMKGGTGAGTNEKLFF. The CDR3 DNA is TGTGCCAGCAGCATGAAGGGGGGAACAGGGGCGGGAACTAATGAAAAACTGTTTTTT.

This chain links TRBV29-1 with TRBJ2-3, with 7 bases matching TRBD2. Germline V lookup: CDR1 SQVTM, CDR2 ANQGSEA. This CDR3 comprises 12 residues. V lost 4 bases to trimming and J lost 4 bases; unmatched junction nucleotides: 2. CDR3 residues: CSVGEGADTQYF. CDR3 nucleotides: TGCAGCGTTGGGGAGGGAGCAGATACGCAGTATTTT.

This chain joins TRBV7-9 and TRBJ2-7; 7 nucleotides match TRBD1. This CDR3 is 14 amino acids long. Germline V gives CDR1 SEHNR, CDR2 FQNEAQ (reference sequence). The J segment lost 1 base and the V segment lost 6 bases, leaving 6 bases of the junction unmatched. The CDR3 DNA sequence: TGTGCCAGCAGTCAAGGGGGCGTATCCTACGAGCAGTACTTC. Protein sequence: CASSQGGVSYEQYF.

This clone has a single count. The chain is built from TRBV14 and TRBJ2-1; TRBD2 agrees at 8 bases. The CDR3 is 16 residues long. Germline CDR1 is SGHDN and CDR2 is FVKESK. With V trimmed by 4 bases and J by 3 bases, 8 bases remained unmatched. CDR3 amino acids: CASSPLGAGGYNEQFF. The CDR3 DNA reads as TGTGCCAGCAGCCCGTTGGGCGCGGGAGGCTACAATGAGCAGTTCTTC.

The chain carries TRBV5-1 and TRBJ2-7; 12 nucleotides line up with TRBD2. V gave up 5 bases and J gave up 5 bases; unmatched junction bases: 2. Germline V gives CDR1 SGHRS, CDR2 YFSETQ. The CDR3 totals 13 residues. CDR3 in amino acids: CASRTSGSHEQYF. In nucleotides, the CDR3 is TGCGCCAGCAGGACTAGCGGGAGCCACGAGCAGTACTTC.